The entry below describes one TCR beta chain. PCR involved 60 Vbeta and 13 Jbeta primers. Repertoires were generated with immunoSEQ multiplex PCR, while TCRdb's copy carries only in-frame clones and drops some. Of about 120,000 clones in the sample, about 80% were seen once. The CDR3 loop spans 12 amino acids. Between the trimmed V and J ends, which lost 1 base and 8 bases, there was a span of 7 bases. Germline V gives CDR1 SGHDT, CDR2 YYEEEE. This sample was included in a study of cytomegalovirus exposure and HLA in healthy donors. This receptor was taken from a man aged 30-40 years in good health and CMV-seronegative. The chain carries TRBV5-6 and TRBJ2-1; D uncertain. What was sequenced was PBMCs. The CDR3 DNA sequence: TGTGCCAGCAGCTTGTTAGACTATGAGCAGTTCTTC. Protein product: CASSLLDYEQFF.